This passage covers 32 T cell receptor beta chains from one sample sequenced in a study of PD-L1 blockade in urothelial cancer. TCRdb keeps only in-frame clones here, not all; method: immunoSEQ multiplex PCR. This table holds tens of thousands of clones, approximately 87% found once. Time point of the sample: pretreatment peripheral blood. This specimen was PBMCs, taken around atezolizumab (anti-PD-L1) treatment. The receptors were sampled from an older man with urothelial cancer.

V is TRBV19 and J is TRBJ2-7; weak D call: TRBD1 (5 bases). Trimming left V 3 bases short and J 3 bases short, with 12 bases between. This CDR3 has 14 amino acids. Germline CDR1 reads LNHDA; CDR2 reads SQIVND (reference sequence). CDR3 coding DNA: TGTGCCAGTAGTATGGCAGGGATGAACTACGAGCAGTACTTC. Encoded protein: CASSMAGMNYEQYF.

This clone was counted once. V and J are TRBV19 and TRBJ1-5, with D uncertain. CDR1 and CDR2 (germline): LNHDA, SQIVND (reference sequence). Trimming took off 4 bases at V and 4 bases at J, with 14 bases between the two ends. The CDR3 runs to 15 residues. CDR3 sequence (DNA): TGTGCCAGTAGTACCCTGGGCAGATGGAATCAGCCCCAGCATTTT. It translates to CASSTLGRWNQPQHF. Combining the CDR3 with reference TRBV19 and TRBJ1-5 gives the whole variable domain DGGITQSPKYLFRKEGQNVTLSCEQNLNHDAMYWYRQDPGQGLRLIYYSQIVNDFQKGDIAEGYSVSREKKESFPLTVTSAQKNPTAFYLCASSTLGRWNQPQHFGDGTRLSIL.

The chain uses TRBV30 and TRBJ2-5; D is perhaps TRBD1 (5 bases). Deletions cut 0 bases from V and 3 bases from J, with 11 bases between. The CDR3 totals 14 residues. CDR1 is GTSNPN, CDR2 SVGIG, per germline (reference sequence). CDR3 sequence: CAWSVWAGKETQYF. The CDR3, as DNA: TGTGCCTGGAGTGTATGGGCAGGGAAAGAGACCCAGTACTTC.

V gene TRBV5-5 combines with J gene TRBJ2-3; 10 nucleotides match TRBD1. This CDR3 region has 16 residues. The germline V gene encodes CDR1 SGHKS and CDR2 YYEKEE (reference sequence). The J segment lost 5 bases and the V segment lost 0 bases, leaving 6 bases of the junction unmatched. The CDR3 DNA reads as TGTGCCAGCAGCTTGGTTAGGGACAGGGGTAAAGATACGCAGTATTTT. This encodes CASSLVRDRGKDTQYF.

The chain carries TRBV7-3 and TRBJ2-2, with 10 bases that match TRBD2. Germline V gene lookup returns CDR1 SGHTA and CDR2 FQGTGA. The CDR3 totals 20 residues. The V segment lost 1 base and the J segment 3 bases; nucleotides outside the gene matches: 14. This chain's CDR3 is CASSLRLQPGLAYDTGELFF. The CDR3, as DNA: TGTGCCAGCAGCTTAAGGTTACAACCGGGACTAGCGTACGACACCGGGGAGCTGTTTTTT.

The rearrangement links TRBV28 to TRBJ2-1, with D tentatively TRBD2 (5 bases). The CDR3 has 16 residues. V was clipped by 4 bases and J by 3 bases, with 16 bases between them. Looked up from germline, CDR1 is MDHEN and CDR2 is SYDVKM. The CDR3: CASSSPGSRGYNEQFF. The CDR3 DNA reads TGTGCCAGCAGTTCCCCTGGAAGCCGGGGCTACAATGAGCAGTTCTTC.

This chain's CDR3 is CASKGGIVSGEQYF. In nucleotides, the CDR3 is TGTGCCAGCAAGGGCGGGATAGTTTCGGGCGAGCAGTACTTC. The rearrangement joins TRBV6-5 to TRBJ2-7, with a tentative D call TRBD2 (6 bases). Trimming left V 7 bases short and J 6 bases short, with 19 bases between. The CDR3 contains 14 residues. Germline V gene data show CDR1 as MNHEY and CDR2 as SVGAGI.

This clone was counted a single time. The chain links TRBV2 to TRBJ2-4, with D possibly TRBD1 on 6 matching bases. Germline CDR1 and CDR2: SNHLY and FYNNEI. The CDR3 loop spans 15 amino acids. V lost 10 bases to trimming and J lost 0 bases, with 16 bases between them. The CDR3 sequence: CATEQIQGAKNIQYF. CDR3 DNA sequence: TGTGCCACCGAGCAAATACAGGGAGCCAAAAACATTCAGTACTTC.

The chain links TRBV5-5 to TRBJ2-5; 9 nucleotides match TRBD2. Germline V gives CDR1 SGHKS, CDR2 YYEKEE (reference sequence). The CDR3 is made up of 15 amino acids. V shed 2 bases, J shed 5 bases, and the junction held 7 bases outside the gene matches. The CDR3 protein is CASSFAGGPSETQYF. The DNA of the CDR3 is TGTGCCAGCAGCTTCGCGGGAGGGCCCTCTGAGACCCAGTACTTC.

The genes are TRBV9 and TRBJ2-2; D possibly corresponds to TRBD1 (5 bases). Germline CDR1 SGDLS, CDR2 YYNGEE. V shed 4 bases and J shed 4 bases, with 14 bases lying between them. CDR3 length: 15 residues. CDR3: CASSRTGPSTGELFF. The CDR3 region has the DNA TGTGCCAGCAGCCGAACAGGCCCTAGCACCGGGGAGCTGTTTTTT.

The chain uses TRBV10-2 and TRBJ2-7; the match to TRBD2 covers 15 bases. The germline CDR1 and CDR2 sequences are WSHSY and SAAADI. V was clipped by 0 bases and J by 6 bases; unmatched bases: 18. This CDR3 is 21 amino acids long. For the CDR3, the DNA is TGCGCCAGCAGTGAGTCAGGGGCGGGGACTAGCGGGAGGATTCCAAGTTCCGAGCAGTACTTC. Residues: CASSESGAGTSGRIPSSEQYF.

J is TRBJ2-2 and V is TRBV4-1, with 10 positions matching TRBD1. Losses at the gene ends were 3 bases for V and 7 bases for J; bases not matched to a gene: 14. Germline-derived CDR1 and CDR2 are MGHRA and YSYEKL. The CDR3 is 18 residues long. CDR3 amino acids: CASSHRFLDRGQVGELFF. In DNA form, the CDR3 reads TGCGCCAGCAGCCACAGGTTCCTCGACAGGGGGCAGGTCGGGGAGCTGTTTTTT.

The V gene is TRBV7-2, the J gene TRBJ2-7, with TRBD1 as a possible D gene (6 bases). Germline V CDR1 and CDR2: SGHTA, FQGNSA. The CDR3 loop spans 15 amino acids. V was clipped by 1 base and J by 3 bases, with 13 bases between them. For the CDR3, the DNA is TGTGCCAGCAGCTTAGAAGAGGGACACTTCTACGAGCAGTACTTC. Translation gives CASSLEEGHFYEQYF.

The rearrangement links TRBV5-4 to TRBJ2-1, with a weak D call TRBD2 (5 bases). This CDR3 has 13 amino acids. V lost 4 bases and J 11 bases, leaving 16 bases between the germline ends. Germline V lookup: CDR1 SGHNT, CDR2 YYREEE (reference sequence). The CDR3 DNA is TGTGCCAGCAGCCCAACCACGGGCGGGCAGCAGTTCTTC. The encoded protein is CASSPTTGGQQFF.

The chain recombines TRBV5-1 with TRBJ2-7; 9 bases are shared with TRBD1. The CDR3 length is 15 residues. Per the germline V gene, CDR1 is SGHRS and CDR2 is YFSETQ. Trimming took 7 bases from V and 3 from J; bases not matched to a gene: 11. This chain's CDR3 is CASANWTGVYYEQYF. In nucleotides, the CDR3 is TGCGCCAGCGCGAATTGGACAGGGGTCTACTACGAGCAGTACTTC.

Here the CDR3 reads CASSKTGEVNEQFF. The CDR3 DNA reads TGTGCCAGCAGTAAGACAGGGGAGGTCAATGAGCAGTTCTTC. The chain uses TRBV7-3 and TRBJ2-1; 8 bases fit TRBD1. J lost 6 bases, V lost 6 bases, and 7 bases had no gene match. The CDR3 covers 14 residues. Per germline, CDR1 SGHTA and CDR2 FQGTGA.

The chain links TRBV5-5 to TRBJ1-1; maybe TRBD1 (5 bases). The germline gives CDR1 SGHKS, CDR2 YYEKEE (reference sequence). V was shortened by 4 bases and J by 4 bases, with 17 bases between the two germline ends. There are 15 residues in the CDR3. CDR3 in DNA: TGTGCCAGCAGCCTACTTCAGGGCCTTGGCACTGAAGCTTTCTTT. Protein sequence: CASSLLQGLGTEAFF.

The V call is TRBV28, the J call TRBJ1-2; the match to TRBD1 covers 8 bases. The length of the CDR3 is 13 residues. CDR1 and CDR2 (germline): MDHEN, SYDVKM. The trim removed 8 bases at V and 3 bases at J, leaving 5 bases unmatched. CDR3 DNA sequence: TGTGCCAGCGGTCCGACAGGGGACTATGGCTACACCTTC. It is translated as CASGPTGDYGYTF.

The chain carries TRBV5-1 and TRBJ1-2, with D tentatively TRBD1 (6 bases). Germline-derived CDR1 and CDR2 are SGHRS and YFSETQ. This CDR3 is built from 14 residues. V lost 0 bases and J 8 bases, leaving 14 bases between the germline ends. CDR3 protein: CASSLVSGDLGYTF. Written as DNA, the CDR3 is TGCGCCAGCAGCTTGGTTTCAGGGGATTTAGGCTACACCTTC.

The V gene is TRBV21-1, the J gene TRBJ1-2; TRBD1 was called by the table and not checked on the DNA. TRBV21-1 is reported as a pseudogene. This CDR3 is built from 11 residues. DNA for the CDR3: TGTGCCAGCAGCAAATACCCAGGACACTGCTTC. Its translation is CASSKYPGHCF.

This chain uses TRBV7-9 with TRBJ2-7; TRBD2 matches at 13 bases. CDR3 length: 14 residues. In germline, CDR1 is SEHNR, CDR2 FQNEAQ (reference sequence). V lost 1 base and J lost 12; bases outside the gene matches: 6. CDR3 bases: TGTGCCAGCAGCTTAGGGGGACTAGCGGGAATGTGGTACTTC. Residues: CASSLGGLAGMWYF.

This chain links TRBV28 with TRBJ2-7; 8 bases map to TRBD2. CDR3 size: 14 residues. V dropped 6 bases and J dropped 0; count of bases not matched to a gene: 4. Germline-derived CDR1 and CDR2 are MDHEN and SYDVKM. The CDR3 protein is CASRIAGSSYEQYF. The CDR3 coding sequence is TGTGCCAGCAGAATAGCGGGGAGCTCCTACGAGCAGTACTTC.

V gene TRBV19 combines with J gene TRBJ2-3; 11 bases line up with TRBD2. The CDR3 is 18 residues long. V lost 1 base and J lost 5; bases outside the gene matches: 11. Germline assignment: CDR1 LNHDA and CDR2 SQIVND (reference sequence). CDR3 sequence reads: CASSIGVGLAGGGDTQYF. CDR3 in DNA: TGTGCCAGTAGTATAGGAGTGGGCCTAGCGGGAGGAGGAGATACGCAGTATTTT.

This clone was counted between two and nine times. This sequence joins TRBV14 and TRBJ1-4, with D possibly matching TRBD1 (6 bases). Per germline, CDR1 SGHDN and CDR2 FVKESK. The CDR3 covers 11 residues. Between the trimmed V and J ends, which lost 5 bases and 14 bases, there was a span of 12 bases. The CDR3: CASSDRTELFF. The CDR3 nucleotides are TGTGCCAGCAGCGATCGGACAGAGCTGTTTTTT.

V is TRBV9 and J is TRBJ1-1; TRBD1 might be the D (5 bases). Germline CDR1 is SGDLS and CDR2 is YYNGEE. V shed 3 bases and J shed 0 bases, with 12 bases lying between them. CDR3 length: 15 residues. CDR3 DNA sequence: TGTGCCAGCAGCGCCTCAGGGAACCTGAACACTGAAGCTTTCTTT. Translating gives CASSASGNLNTEAFF.

V gene TRBV5-6 combines with J gene TRBJ2-7; 10 nucleotides match TRBD1. Germline CDR1 is SGHDT and CDR2 is YYEEEE. This CDR3 has 15 residues. Trimming cost V 3 bases and J 2 bases; bases outside gene matches: 5. In DNA, the CDR3 is TGTGCCAGCAGCTCCCCGGGACAGGGGACCTACGAGCAGTACTTC. This translates into CASSSPGQGTYEQYF.

The V and J genes are TRBV19 and TRBJ2-7; 13 bases are a match to TRBD2. This CDR3 spans 16 amino acids. Germline assignment: CDR1 LNHDA and CDR2 SQIVND (reference sequence). V dropped 7 bases and J dropped 2; count of bases not matched to a gene: 8. CDR3 nucleotides: TGTGCCAGTATCGCCTCCGGGACTAGCGGGGCCTACGAGCAGTACTTC. It encodes CASIASGTSGAYEQYF. Combining the CDR3 with reference TRBV19 and TRBJ2-7 gives the whole variable domain DGGITQSPKYLFRKEGQNVTLSCEQNLNHDAMYWYRQDPGQGLRLIYYSQIVNDFQKGDIAEGYSVSREKKESFPLTVTSAQKNPTAFYLCASIASGTSGAYEQYFGPGTRLTVT.

The CDR3: CASSVQLNYGYTF. In DNA, the CDR3 is TGCGCCAGCAGCGTACAACTAAACTATGGCTACACCTTC. The chain carries TRBV5-1 and TRBJ1-2; D is undetermined. The CDR3 totals 13 residues. Trimming pared 4 bases from V and 2 bases from J, leaving 9 bases between. Looked up from germline, CDR1 is SGHRS and CDR2 is YFSETQ. Using reference TRBV5-1 and TRBJ1-2 for the parts outside the CDR3, the full variable domain is KAGVTQTPRYLIKTRGQQVTLSCSPISGHRSVSWYQQTPGQGLQFLFEYFSETQRNKGNFPGRFSGRQFSNSRSEMNVSTLELGDSALYLCASSVQLNYGYTFGSGTRLTVV.

This clone was recorded only once. CDR3 region: CASSSIQGLVQPQHF. The CDR3 DNA follows: TGTGCCAGCAGTTCCATACAGGGTTTAGTTCAGCCCCAGCATTTT. This chain connects TRBV28 to TRBJ1-5, with a weak D call TRBD1 (6 bases). The CDR3 runs 15 residues. V was pared by 4 bases and J by 6 bases, with 16 bases between. The germline V gene encodes CDR1 MDHEN and CDR2 SYDVKM.

The chain links TRBV11-3 to TRBJ2-3; 9 positions agree with TRBD2. Germline V CDR1 and CDR2: SGHNT, YENEEA. The ends lost 5 bases at V and 0 bases at J; junction bases unmatched: 9. CDR3 size: 17 residues. The CDR3 reads CASSSLAAGGSTDTQYF. In DNA form, the CDR3 reads TGTGCCAGCAGCAGCTTAGCGGCGGGAGGGAGCACAGATACGCAGTATTTT.

V gene TRBV27 combines with J gene TRBJ1-1, with 9 bases that match TRBD1. The J segment lost 5 bases and the V segment lost 5 bases, leaving 12 bases of the junction unmatched. There are 16 residues in the CDR3. Germline V lookup: CDR1 MNHEY, CDR2 SMNVEV (reference sequence). The CDR3 DNA sequence: TGTGCCAGCAGTCGCAAGCCCGGGACAGGGATAACTGAAGCTTTCTTT. It translates to CASSRKPGTGITEAFF.

The rearrangement joins TRBV19 to TRBJ2-1, with TRBD2 identical over 9 bases. Unmatched junction bases numbered 12, after V lost 3 bases and J lost 6 bases. The CDR3 sequence is 17 residues long. Germline V gene sequence: CDR1 LNHDA, CDR2 SQIVND (reference sequence). CDR3 in amino acids: CASSIREAGGPFNEQFF. CDR3 in DNA: TGTGCCAGTAGTATCCGGGAGGCGGGAGGGCCATTCAATGAGCAGTTCTTC.